The clone carrying this T cell receptor (beta chain) came up a few times. Its cognate antigen is unknown. This record belongs to a study of regulatory T cells in long-lasting Graves disease. Indicated time point: newly diagnosed GD, antithyroid drugs for less than 3 months. PBMCs were the source of the RNA used for TCR sequencing. In this cohort, patients came from an endocrinology department located in Xi'an, China. Arm-PCR with iRepertoire HTBI primers amplified the CDR3 regions for these TCR beta libraries. One entry per CDR3 protein results from TCRdb running MiXCR on the multiplex PCR reads. The table shows about 440,000 distinct CDR3 sequences, with about 15% occurring only once. The CDR3 is 20 residues long. The germline V gene encodes CDR1 SGHAT and CDR2 FQNNGV. Trimming took 4 bases from V and 0 from J; bases not matched to a gene: 13. Study conclusions and caveats: Patients whose Graves' disease persisted exhibited lower TCR diversity than those newly diagnosed.

The sample was also reused in another study, on T cells in Graves' hyperthyroidism and ophthalmopathy. As reported in that work: In the first-round RT-PCR of the TCR CDR3, the HTBI primer set was used. Blood held most thyroid clonotypes expanded above 0.001 frequency.

This material consisted of peripheral blood mononuclear cells (PBMCs), taken at new diagnosis, from a patient treated with antithyroid drugs. The J gene is TRBJ2-1, the V gene TRBV11-2, with 12 nucleotides matching TRBD2. The receptor's source is a woman aged 30 to 39 with Graves disease. The CDR3 loop reads CASSSPSGTSGSSSYNEQFF. The CDR3 DNA reads TGTGCCAGCAGCTCCCCCTCCGGGACTAGCGGGTCGAGCTCCTACAATGAGCAGTTCTTC.